This TCR beta chain came from a study of T cell responses to AZD1222 COVID-19 vaccine. On this clone: The antigen remains undetermined.

Profiled with immunoSEQ multiplex PCR; TCRdb holds only in-frame clones, not every one. This sample has about 140,000 clones, with roughly 92% found just once. Study findings and constraints: Increases in Spike-specific TCR breadth and depth were seen after two AZD1222 doses.

The V gene's germline CDR1 is SQVTM and CDR2 ANQGSEA. The V gene lost 1 base and the J gene lost 4 bases, with 20 bases spanning the gap. This CDR3 is 17 amino acids long. The TCR comes from an adult in good health. Here the sequenced sample was peripheral blood, taken on day 0 of AZD1222 vaccination. The chain joins TRBV29-1 to TRBJ2-4; maybe TRBD1 (6 bases). CDR3 residues: CSVEVGDRKGWKNIQYF. CDR3 DNA: TGCAGCGTTGAAGTGGGAGACAGGAAAGGTTGGAAAAACATTCAGTACTTC. Looking up the rest from reference TRBV29-1 and TRBJ2-4 gives the full variable domain: SAVISQKPSRDICQRGTSLTIQCQVDSQVTMMFWYRQQPGQSLTLIATANQGSEATYESGFVIDKFPISRPNLTFSTLTVSNMSPEDSSIYLCSVEVGDRKGWKNIQYFGAGTRLSVL.